Listed here are 15 T cell receptor beta chains from one sample, sequenced in a study of shared clonotypes between healthy human individuals. Some clones are missing from TCRdb's copy, which holds only in-frame ones; the method was immunoSEQ multiplex PCR. The data hold approximately 2,300,000 clones, with 85% to 95% observed a single time. The specimen was naive CD4+ T cells from PBMCs. Indicated subset: CD45RA+ positively selected. Every receptor here comes from a man aged 18 to 29 in good health. Some clones in this sample may be carry-over from other donors' samples.

The chain is built from TRBV6-1 and TRBJ1-3, with 7 bases lining up with TRBD1. After removal of 2 bases from V and 8 bases from J, the junction contained 3 bases not matched to a gene. CDR1 and CDR2 (germline): MNHNS, SASEGT. The CDR3 has 13 amino acids. The chain's CDR3 is CASSELQGDTIYF. In DNA form, the CDR3 reads TGTGCCAGCAGTGAATTGCAGGGGGACACCATATATTTT.

The chain employs TRBV19 and TRBJ1-5, with D unresolved. The CDR3 totals 14 residues. The germline gives CDR1 LNHDA, CDR2 SQIVND (reference sequence). The ends were cut back, 5 bases at V and 3 bases at J, with 11 bases in the middle. The CDR3 sequence: CASSWNSPNQPQHF. CDR3 bases: TGTGCCAGTAGTTGGAACAGCCCCAATCAGCCCCAGCATTTT.

V is TRBV6-5 and J is TRBJ1-5; a possible D gene is TRBD1 (5 bases). Trimming stripped 5 bases from V and 1 base from J, with 6 bases between. This CDR3 comprises 13 residues. Germline V gene lookup returns CDR1 MNHEY and CDR2 SVGAGI. As DNA, the CDR3 is TGTGCCAGCAGTGACAGAAGCAATCAGCCCCAGCATTTT. Residues: CASSDRSNQPQHF.

The gene calls are TRBV7-8 and TRBJ1-1; D unclear. Germline assignment: CDR1 SGHVS and CDR2 FQNEAQ. Trimming shortened V by 1 base and J by 2 bases, and 8 bases separated the two germline ends. The CDR3 consists of 14 residues. The CDR3 sequence is CASSLVKRNTEAFF. CDR3 sequence (DNA): TGTGCCAGCAGCTTAGTCAAACGAAACACTGAAGCTTTCTTT.

The chain joins TRBV19 to TRBJ2-4, with 8 positions matching TRBD1. Per germline, CDR1 LNHDA and CDR2 SQIVND (reference sequence). Trimming took 4 bases from V and 3 from J; bases not matched to a gene: 14. The CDR3 sequence is 18 residues long. The CDR3 nucleotides are TGTGCCAGTAGTAACAGGGGGAACGTAGGATCGGGCAAAAACATTCAGTACTTC. Protein sequence: CASSNRGNVGSGKNIQYF.

The V gene is TRBV10-2, the J gene TRBJ2-3; D unclear. V lost 4 bases and J lost 3, with 8 bases in between. CDR3 length equals 13 residues. Germline V gene data show CDR1 as WSHSY and CDR2 as SAAADI. The chain's CDR3 is CASSALPTDTQYF. The CDR3 DNA is TGCGCCAGCAGTGCCCTCCCTACAGATACGCAGTATTTT.

The V gene is TRBV6-4, the J gene TRBJ2-6, with 7 bases lining up with TRBD2. The trim removed 6 bases at V and 0 bases at J, leaving 14 bases unmatched. The CDR3 length is 19 residues. Germline assignment: CDR1 MRHNA and CDR2 SNTAGT. CDR3 DNA: TGTGCCAGCAGAGCCCAGGGAGGGACTGAACTCTCTGGGGCCAACGTCCTGACTTTC. The encoded protein is CASRAQGGTELSGANVLTF.

This chain uses TRBV25-1 with TRBJ2-2; weak D call: TRBD1 (5 bases). V lost 6 bases and J 7 bases, leaving 12 bases between the germline ends. Germline assignment: CDR1 MGHDK and CDR2 SYGVNS. The CDR3 is made up of 13 amino acids. The CDR3 region has the DNA TGTGCCAGCAGCCCCAGGGTCGTCGGGGAGCTGTTTTTT. Residues: CASSPRVVGELFF.

The chain links TRBV11-2 to TRBJ2-7; the D gene could be TRBD1 or TRBD2 (5 bases each). V lost 8 bases, J lost 6 bases, and 17 bases lay in between. Germline assignment: CDR1 SGHAT and CDR2 FQNNGV. The CDR3 is 13 amino acids. CDR3 DNA: TGTGCCAGCTCCACCGATCGGGGCGGCGAGCAGTACTTC. Protein sequence: CASSTDRGGEQYF. Looking up the rest from reference TRBV11-2 and TRBJ2-7 gives the full variable domain: EAGVAQSPRYKIIEKRQSVAFWCNPISGHATLYWYQQILGQGPKLLIQFQNNGVVDDSQLPKDRFSAERLKGVDSTLKIQPAKLEDSAVYLCASSTDRGGEQYFGPGTRLTVT.

The chain is built from TRBV30 and TRBJ2-3; perhaps TRBD2 as D (5 bases). Deletions cut 3 bases from V and 8 bases from J, with 12 bases between. The germline gives CDR1 GTSNPN, CDR2 SVGIG (reference sequence). CDR3 length: 12 residues. For the CDR3, the DNA is TGTGCCTGGAGAACTAGTTTAGGTACGCAGTATTTT. Protein sequence: CAWRTSLGTQYF. Filled out from reference TRBV30 and TRBJ2-3, the complete variable domain reads SQTIHQWPATLVQPVGSPLSLECTVEGTSNPNLYWYRQAAGRGLQLLFYSVGIGQISSEVPQNLSASRPQDRQFILSSKKLLLSDSGFYLCAWRTSLGTQYFGPGTRLTVL.

The chain carries TRBV11-2 and TRBJ2-7; D gene unclear. Germline V gives CDR1 SGHAT, CDR2 FQNNGV. Trimming removed 1 base from V and 0 bases from J, with 10 bases in between. The CDR3 is 15 residues long. CDR3 coding DNA: TGTGCCAGCAGCTTAGTCGTAGTGTCCTCCTACGAGCAGTACTTC. Its protein is CASSLVVVSSYEQYF.

This clone appeared a single time. The J gene is TRBJ1-1, the V gene TRBV5-8, with TRBD1 matching over 9 bases. The ends lost 0 bases at V and 6 bases at J; junction bases unmatched: 6. This CDR3 spans 15 amino acids. The germline CDR1 and CDR2 sequences are SGHTS and YDEGEE. The CDR3 region has the DNA TGTGCCAGCAGCTTGGTACAGGGGGCATTGCCTGAAGCTTTCTTT. It yields the protein CASSLVQGALPEAFF. The full variable domain, its missing parts supplied by reference TRBV5-8 and TRBJ1-1, is EAGVTQSPTHLIKTRGQQATLRCSPISGHTSVYWYQQALGLGLQFLLWYDEGEERNRGNFPPRFSGRQFPNYSSELNVNALELEDSALYLCASSLVQGALPEAFFGQGTRLTVV.

The V and J genes are TRBV28 and TRBJ1-2; D gene unclear. Trimming shortened V by 5 bases and J by 7 bases, and 14 bases separated the two germline ends. This CDR3 spans 13 amino acids. Germline loops: CDR1 MDHEN, CDR2 SYDVKM. The CDR3 loop is CASSQTAEPGYTF. CDR3 coding DNA: TGTGCCAGCAGTCAAACGGCTGAGCCTGGCTACACCTTC.

This chain connects TRBV28 to TRBJ2-3, with 9 bases matching TRBD1. Germline V CDR1 and CDR2: MDHEN, SYDVKM. This CDR3 spans 20 amino acids. The V and J ends lost 3 bases and 0 bases, in that order; junction bases with no gene match: 16. The CDR3 here is CASSFIRGGRDRASTDTQYF. CDR3 nucleotide sequence: TGTGCCAGCAGTTTTATCCGGGGTGGCCGGGACAGGGCCAGCACAGATACGCAGTATTTT.

Of note for this clone: Other DNA sequences in this specimen translate into the identical CDR3. This chain uses TRBV29-1 with TRBJ2-1; 9 nucleotides match TRBD1. This CDR3 spans 12 amino acids. Losses at the gene ends were 7 bases for V and 3 bases for J; bases not matched to a gene: 1. CDR1 is SQVTM and CDR2 is ANQGSEA in the germline V gene. The CDR3 region is CSADRGYNEQFF. CDR3 DNA: TGCAGCGCGGACAGGGGCTACAATGAGCAGTTCTTC.